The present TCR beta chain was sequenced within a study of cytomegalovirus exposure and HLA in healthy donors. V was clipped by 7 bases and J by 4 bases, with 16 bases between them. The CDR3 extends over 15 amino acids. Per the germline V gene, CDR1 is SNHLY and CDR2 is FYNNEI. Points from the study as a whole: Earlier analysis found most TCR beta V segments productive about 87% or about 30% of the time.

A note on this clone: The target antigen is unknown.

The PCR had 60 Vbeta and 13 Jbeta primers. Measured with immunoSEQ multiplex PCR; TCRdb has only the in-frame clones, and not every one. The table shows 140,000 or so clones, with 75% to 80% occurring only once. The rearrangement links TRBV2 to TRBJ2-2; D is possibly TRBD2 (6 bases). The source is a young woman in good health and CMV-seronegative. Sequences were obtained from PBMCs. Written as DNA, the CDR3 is TGTGCCAGCATAGACGGGGGTCTAGGCACCGGGGAGCTGTTTTTT. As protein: CASIDGGLGTGELFF.